This T cell receptor beta chain originates from a study of spatial heterogeneity in lung cancer. Points from the study as a whole: Detection of ubiquitous tumor TCRs in blood was higher at resection than follow-up.

This clonotype was counted between two and nine times. Its antigen is unknown. Sample time point: sample taken at primary tumor resection. The authors sequenced whole RNA from tumor, nontumor lung or frozen PBMC without sorting. TCRdb ran MiXCR on the 5' RACE reads and lists one entry per CDR3 protein. The sample holds about 95,000 distinct CDR3 sequences, about 9.4% seen once. The CDR3 spans 12 residues. The ends were cut back, 6 bases at V and 5 bases at J, with 11 bases in the middle. CDR1 is SEHNR and CDR2 is FQNEAQ in the germline V gene (reference sequence). The V call is TRBV7-9, the J call TRBJ2-7; D is undetermined. This clonotype was sampled from a male donor with early-stage non-small cell lung cancer. The material was PBMCs, obtained at surgery. CDR3 loop: CASRSEVHEQYF. DNA of the CDR3: TGTGCCAGCAGGTCAGAGGTCCACGAGCAGTACTTC.